Below, 22 T cell receptor beta chains from the same sample are listed, as sequenced in a study of cytomegalovirus exposure and HLA in healthy donors. Vbeta (60) and Jbeta (13) primers were used in the PCR. The data were produced by immunoSEQ multiplex PCR, yet TCRdb's version contains in-frame clones alone and is incomplete. The profile shows 130,000 or so clones, just under 85% of them singletons. Sequencing was done on a sample of PBMCs. These receptor sequences come from a woman in her thirties or forties in good health and CMV-seronegative.

This CDR3 reads CASSFGSGISYEQYF. The CDR3 bases are TGTGCCAGCAGCTTTGGGAGCGGGATTTCCTACGAGCAGTACTTC. V and J are TRBV13 and TRBJ2-7; 7 bases align to TRBD2. From germline, CDR1 is PRHDT and CDR2 FYEKMQ (reference sequence). The J segment lost 1 base and the V segment lost 3 bases, leaving 6 bases of the junction unmatched. CDR3 length: 15 residues.

The chain uses TRBV30 and TRBJ2-1; 8 nucleotides line up with TRBD2. Germline CDR1 GTSNPN, CDR2 SVGIG (reference sequence). CDR3 length equals 16 residues. The trim removed 1 base at V and 0 bases at J, leaving 5 bases unmatched. CDR3 DNA: TGTGCCTGGAGTGGGTTCAGCGGGAGCTCCTACAATGAGCAGTTCTTC. Encoded protein: CAWSGFSGSSYNEQFF.

This clone was counted only a few times. This chain connects TRBV12-2 to TRBJ2-3; no check of the table's D call, TRBD2, against the DNA was made. TRBV12-2 is designated a pseudogene. This CDR3 has 14 residues. The CDR3 DNA reads TGTGCAAGTCGCCATCGGACTAGTTCAGATACGCAGTATTTT. Its protein product is CASRHRTSSDTQYF.

The genes are TRBV6-5 and TRBJ1-1; possibly TRBD1 for D (6 bases). V lost 6 bases and J lost 4, with 9 bases in between. This CDR3 has 12 residues. Germline V lookup: CDR1 MNHEY, CDR2 SVGAGI. CDR3 loop: CASRLGGTEAFF. In DNA, the CDR3 is TGTGCCAGCAGGTTAGGGGGCACTGAAGCTTTCTTT.

The gene calls are TRBV7-8 and TRBJ1-1; 10 nucleotides line up with TRBD1. V lost 5 bases to trimming and J lost 1 base; unmatched junction nucleotides: 7. In germline, CDR1 is SGHVS, CDR2 FQNEAQ. CDR3 size: 16 residues. CDR3 sequence: CASSRRDRGSNTEAFF. The CDR3 DNA is TGTGCCAGCAGCCGTCGGGACAGGGGCTCGAACACTGAAGCTTTCTTT. The full variable domain, in which reference TRBV7-8 and TRBJ1-1 provide the parts outside the CDR3, is GAGVSQSPRYKVAKRGQDVALRCDPISGHVSLFWYQQALGQGPEFLTYFQNEAQLDKSGLPSDRFFAERPEGSVSTLKIQRTQQEDSAVYLCASSRRDRGSNTEAFFGQGTRLTVV.

This clone showed up just once. The chain joins TRBV28 to TRBJ2-7, with D possibly being TRBD2 (5 bases). V was cut by 7 bases and J by 0 bases, with 19 bases left in between. CDR1 and CDR2 from the germline V gene are MDHEN and SYDVKM. The CDR3 has 16 amino acids. This chain's CDR3 is CASTPGPARASYEQYF. The CDR3 nucleotides read TGTGCCAGCACCCCCGGCCCCGCGAGGGCCTCCTACGAGCAGTACTTC.

The chain joins TRBV18 to TRBJ1-4; no firm D call. V lost 5 bases, J lost 0 bases, and 10 bases lay in between. The V gene's germline CDR1 is KGHSH and CDR2 LQKENI. The CDR3 runs 15 residues. Here the CDR3 reads CASSKPGSTNEKLFF. The CDR3 nucleotides read TGTGCCAGCTCAAAGCCGGGATCAACTAATGAAAAACTGTTTTTT.

The chain joins TRBV23-1 to TRBJ2-3; tentative D call: TRBD2 (5 bases). TRBV23-1 is an ORF, and what it does is uncertain. CDR3 length: 16 residues. V lost 7 bases and J 2 bases, leaving 19 bases between the germline ends. The CDR3 region has the DNA TGCGCCAGCACCCCACTAAGCAGCGGAAACACAGATACGCAGTATTTT. Protein sequence: CASTPLSSGNTDTQYF.

The chain carries TRBV13 and TRBJ1-1; possible D gene TRBD1, 5 bases. Germline V gene data show CDR1 as PRHDT and CDR2 as FYEKMQ (reference sequence). Trimming left V 5 bases short and J 1 base short, with 11 bases between. The CDR3 has 14 residues. The CDR3 is CASSPPTANTEAFF. The CDR3 DNA reads as TGTGCCAGCAGCCCGCCGACAGCGAACACTGAAGCTTTCTTT.

The V gene is TRBV27, the J gene TRBJ2-7, with TRBD1 matching 7 bases. Germline assignment: CDR1 MNHEY and CDR2 SMNVEV (reference sequence). This CDR3 has 13 residues. V shed 4 bases, J shed 5 bases, and the junction held 5 bases outside the gene matches. The CDR3 coding sequence is TGTGCCAGCAGTTGGGACAGCTCTGACGAGCAGTACTTC. Protein: CASSWDSSDEQYF.

In this sample, this clone turned up a few times. The rearrangement uses TRBV6-6 and TRBJ1-2, with 9 bases lining up with TRBD1. The CDR3 is made up of 13 amino acids. CDR1 is MNHNY and CDR2 is SVGAGI in the germline V gene (reference sequence). J lost 7 bases, V lost 7 bases, and 7 bases had no gene match. CDR3 protein: CASTLTGGGGYTF. In DNA form, the CDR3 reads TGTGCCAGCACCTTAACAGGGGGCGGTGGCTACACCTTC.

The CDR3: CASSPGTSGYNEQFF. The CDR3 region has the DNA TGTGCCAGCAGTCCCGGGACTAGCGGGTACAATGAGCAGTTCTTC. The V and J genes are TRBV28 and TRBJ2-1; 12 bases map to TRBD2. Germline CDR1 reads MDHEN; CDR2 reads SYDVKM. The CDR3 totals 15 residues. Trimming at V came to 5 bases and at J to 4 bases, leaving 3 bases not matched to a gene.

The chain links TRBV11-2 to TRBJ2-7; D ambiguous. Per germline, CDR1 SGHAT and CDR2 FQNNGV. This CDR3 comprises 13 residues. Trimming stripped 0 bases from V and 1 base from J, with 4 bases between. CDR3 coding DNA: TGTGCCAGCAGCTTAGACAGGTCCTACGAGCAGTACTTC. It specifies CASSLDRSYEQYF.

V and J are TRBV5-1 and TRBJ2-7, with 10 positions matching TRBD2. There are 15 residues in the CDR3. Germline V gene lookup returns CDR1 SGHRS and CDR2 YFSETQ. With V trimmed by 4 bases and J by 3 bases, 7 bases remained unmatched. The CDR3, as DNA: TGCGCCAGCAGCCCCGGCGCTAGCGGGAGCTACGAGCAGTACTTC. Protein: CASSPGASGSYEQYF.

The rearrangement uses TRBV5-6 and TRBJ1-2; D call uncertain. Germline loops: CDR1 SGHDT, CDR2 YYEEEE. The V end lost 1 base, the J end lost 1 base, and 20 bases lay between the germline ends. The CDR3 is made up of 18 amino acids. The CDR3 DNA reads as TGTGCCAGCAGCTTGTCGCAGAACCCGATACTAAATAACTATGGCTACACCTTC. It is translated as CASSLSQNPILNNYGYTF.

This chain joins TRBV5-6 and TRBJ1-6, with a tentative D call TRBD1 (5 bases). The CDR3 sequence is 15 residues long. V was pared by 2 bases and J by 8 bases, with 14 bases between. The germline gives CDR1 SGHDT, CDR2 YYEEEE. The CDR3 protein is CASSFLGEDHSPLHF. DNA for the CDR3: TGTGCCAGCAGCTTCCTAGGGGAGGACCATTCACCCCTCCACTTT.

V and J are TRBV6-5 and TRBJ2-7; D might be TRBD1 (5 bases). CDR3 length equals 15 residues. V dropped 2 bases and J dropped 2 bases, with 13 bases sitting between them. Germline CDR1 reads MNHEY; CDR2 reads SVGAGI. The CDR3 coding sequence is TGTGCCAGCAGTTACGTGACAGCCTTCCCCTACGAGCAGTACTTC. Protein sequence: CASSYVTAFPYEQYF.

This sequence joins TRBV18 and TRBJ1-1, with D possibly being TRBD1 (5 bases). The CDR3 length is 15 residues. V lost 3 bases, J lost 0 bases, and 11 bases lay in between. Per the germline V gene, CDR1 is KGHSH and CDR2 is LQKENI. CDR3 nucleotide sequence: TGTGCCAGCTCACCTATAACAGGACTGAACACTGAAGCTTTCTTT. Translating gives CASSPITGLNTEAFF.

The chain uses TRBV7-9 and TRBJ1-2; maybe TRBD1 (6 bases). Trimming left V 1 base short and J 5 bases short, with 14 bases between. Germline V gene data show CDR1 as SEHNR and CDR2 as FQNEAQ (reference sequence). CDR3 size: 15 residues. The chain's CDR3 is CASSLDTPRGYGYTF. As DNA, the CDR3 is TGTGCCAGCAGCTTAGATACTCCGAGGGGGTATGGCTACACCTTC. Together with reference TRBV7-9 and TRBJ1-2, the CDR3 gives the full variable domain: DTGVSQNPRHKITKRGQNVTFRCDPISEHNRLYWYRQTLGQGPEFLTYFQNEAQLEKSRLLSDRFSAERPKGSFSTLEIQRTEQGDSAMYLCASSLDTPRGYGYTFGSGTRLTVV.

The rearrangement joins TRBV5-1 to TRBJ2-2; weak D call: TRBD1 (5 bases). The CDR3 runs to 13 residues. Trimming took 7 bases from V and 4 from J, leaving 11 bases between them. In germline, CDR1 is SGHRS, CDR2 YFSETQ. The CDR3 DNA follows: TGCGCCAGCGGTGACAGCGTCACCGGGGAGCTGTTTTTT. This gives the protein CASGDSVTGELFF.

The V gene is TRBV4-1, the J gene TRBJ1-1, with D uncertain. CDR1 is MGHRA and CDR2 is YSYEKL in the germline V gene. CDR3 length equals 16 residues. The germline V and J ends were trimmed by 4 bases and 2 bases, with 17 bases remaining between them. CDR3 nucleotides: TGCGCCAGCAGCCCATTACGCGACACTCAAAACACTGAAGCTTTCTTT. Its protein product is CASSPLRDTQNTEAFF.

This clone has a single count. This chain connects TRBV5-3 to TRBJ1-2; D may be TRBD1 (6 bases). TRBV5-3 is recorded as an ORF, its role being uncertain. With 3 bases removed from V and 5 bases from J, the gap between germline ends came to 17 bases. The CDR3 has 15 amino acids. The CDR3 sequence is CARSYSPRGWYGYTF. Written as DNA, the CDR3 is TGTGCCAGAAGCTACTCCCCCAGGGGATGGTATGGCTACACCTTC.